This T cell receptor beta chain is from a study of PD-1 blockade in mismatch repair-deficient tumors. Study background: Patients had approximately 11 mismatch repair-deficient cancer types and were previously treated and progressing.

Trimming pared 0 bases from V and 4 bases from J, leaving 6 bases between. Germline CDR1 is MRHNA and CDR2 is SNTAGT. The CDR3 length is 14 residues. TCR sequencing covered a few patients who responded to pembrolizumab. Some clones are missing from TCRdb's copy, which holds only in-frame ones; the method was immunoSEQ multiplex PCR. The repertoire has more than 40,000 clones, around 80% of them found once; the top ten carry 3% to 3.5%. The rearrangement links TRBV6-4 to TRBJ2-2; D gene uncertain. This sample comprised peripheral blood, obtained 4 weeks after starting pembrolizumab. This sequence originates from an adult with mismatch repair-deficient cancer. In nucleotides, the CDR3 is TGTGCCAGCAGTGACTCAGGGTTCACCGGGGAGCTGTTTTTT. It yields the protein CASSDSGFTGELFF.